This entry describes one T cell receptor (beta chain). As yet, its antigen is unknown. V shed 4 bases and J 13 bases; nucleotides not matched to a gene: 9. CDR1 is LNHDA, CDR2 SQIVND, per germline (reference sequence). The CDR3 consists of 13 residues. This specimen belongs to a study of shared clonotypes between healthy human individuals. Whole-study context: The cohort comprised a couple of women and a few men. Their ages spanned 18 to 49 years. CD4 naive and CD4 memory each took three plates per donor, while CD8 naive took two and CD8 memory one.

TCRdb's table, derived via immunoSEQ multiplex PCR, lists solely in-frame clones and lacks some. The sample has a few hundred thousand clones; 96% are singletons. The study, taken as a whole, reports: Larger estimated richness was generally seen in naive subsets than in memory subsets.

V gene TRBV19 combines with J gene TRBJ2-2, with 7 bases matching TRBD2. Sequencing used memory CD8+ T cells sorted from blood. The sample's subset: CD45RO+ cells pooled with CCR7-negative TemRA cells. The sequence derives from a man between 25 and 39 years old in good health. CDR3 coding DNA: TGTGCCAGTAGTACTCAGGGAGGGTTGGCGCTGTTTTTT. Amino acids: CASSTQGGLALFF.